The sequence of this TCR beta chain was determined in a study of OX40 agonist ivuxolimab in advanced cancers. Produced via immunoSEQ multiplex PCR; TCRdb's table is partial and in-frame only. There are tens of thousands of clones in the sample; more than 75% occur only once, and 20% to 30% lies in the top ten. Patients were excluded for autoimmune disease history or systemic immunosuppression. Trimming left V 3 bases short and J 0 bases short, with 14 bases between. The CDR3 consists of 16 residues. Germline V CDR1 and CDR2: LGHNA, YNFKEQ. Specimen: CD4+ or CD8+ T cells sorted from blood, collected in a trial of the OX40 agonist ivuxolimab. V gene TRBV4-2 combines with J gene TRBJ1-1; D possibly corresponds to TRBD1 (6 bases). The clonotype comes from an adult with an advanced solid tumor such as melanoma, head and neck, liver or kidney cancer. CDR3 residues: CASSQMTGSLNTEAFF. CDR3 nucleotides: TGTGCCAGCAGCCAGATGACAGGTTCCTTGAACACTGAAGCTTTCTTT.